These 8 T cell receptor beta chains originate from one sample sequenced in a study of blood T cells in healthy people across ages. Combining a sample-barcoded 5' primer with a J-beta primer mix, a second PCR ran for roughly 7 to 11 cycles. TCRdb passed the 5' RACE reads through MiXCR, listing each CDR3 protein once. The data show about 2 million distinct CDR3 sequences, 40% to 55% seen once. The sample taken for sequencing was blood. These receptors were obtained from a woman aged 40 to 50 in good health.

The chain couples TRBV18 to TRBJ2-5, with 9 bases lining up with TRBD2. TRBJ2-7 explains the end of the DNA better; the J call may be wrong. This CDR3 comprises 14 residues. Germline V gene sequence: CDR1 KGHSH, CDR2 LQKENI. The CDR3 is CASSPLTSGYEQYF. The CDR3 DNA reads TGTGCCAGCTCACCACTGACTAGCGGATACGAGCAGTACTTC.

This chain links TRBV24-1 with TRBJ2-7; TRBD1 might be the D (5 bases). Trimming took 3 bases from V and 1 from J, leaving 12 bases between them. CDR3 size: 15 residues. The germline V gene has CDR1 KGHDR and CDR2 SFDVKD. The CDR3, as DNA: TGTGCCACCAGTGATGCCCCGACAGTTTCCTACGAGCAGTACTTC. Its protein is CATSDAPTVSYEQYF.

The gene calls are TRBV4-3 and TRBJ2-3, with D maybe TRBD1 (6 bases). In germline, CDR1 is LGHNA, CDR2 YSLEER. The CDR3 contains 17 residues. V shed 2 bases and J shed 0 bases, with 15 bases lying between them. The CDR3 bases are TGCGCCAGCAGCCAACAACCGACAGGAACTAGCACAGATACGCAGTATTTT. Its translation is CASSQQPTGTSTDTQYF.

The chain uses TRBV28 and TRBJ1-4, with 7 positions matching TRBD1. The germline V gene has CDR1 MDHEN and CDR2 SYDVKM. V was pared by 5 bases and J by 4 bases, with 7 bases of the junction left unmatched. The CDR3 contains 15 residues. This CDR3 is CASSPTDRRNEKLFF. Written as DNA, the CDR3 is TGTGCCAGCAGTCCCACGGACAGGCGTAATGAAAAACTGTTTTTT.

This clonotype has just a few counts. The chain links TRBV29-1 to TRBJ1-2; the D is unclear. V lost 2 bases, J lost 5 bases, and 6 bases lay in between. Germline values: CDR1 SQVTM, CDR2 ANQGSEA. The CDR3 is made up of 11 amino acids. As DNA, the CDR3 is TGCAGCGTTGAAACGCTGTATGGCTACACCTTC. Amino acids: CSVETLYGYTF.

The chain employs TRBV3-1 and TRBJ2-7; 13 nucleotides align to TRBD2. With 0 bases clipped from V and 0 bases from J, the junction kept 11 bases outside the gene matches. Germline CDR1 is LGHDT and CDR2 is YNNKEL (reference sequence). This CDR3 spans 20 amino acids. This chain's CDR3 is CASSQDAPGLAGVLSYEQYF. The CDR3, as DNA: TGTGCCAGCAGCCAAGATGCCCCTGGACTAGCGGGGGTCCTCTCCTACGAGCAGTACTTC.

This clonotype has only a few counts. The rearrangement joins TRBV7-9 to TRBJ2-5; possibly TRBD1 for D (6 bases). V lost 8 bases and J 6 bases, leaving 10 bases between the germline ends. Germline CDR1 reads SEHNR; CDR2 reads FQNEAQ (reference sequence). CDR3 size: 11 residues. The chain's CDR3 is CASEGEKTQYF. The CDR3 DNA sequence: TGTGCCAGCGAGGGGGAAAAGACCCAGTACTTC.

The gene calls are TRBV2 and TRBJ2-7; TRBD2 matches 15 bases. V was clipped by 7 bases and J by 2 bases; unmatched bases: 3. There are 15 residues in the CDR3. Per the germline V gene, CDR1 is SNHLY and CDR2 is FYNNEI. The CDR3 DNA sequence: TGTGCCAGCACCGGACTAGCGGGGGGGACCTACGAGCAGTACTTC. Translating it yields CASTGLAGGTYEQYF.